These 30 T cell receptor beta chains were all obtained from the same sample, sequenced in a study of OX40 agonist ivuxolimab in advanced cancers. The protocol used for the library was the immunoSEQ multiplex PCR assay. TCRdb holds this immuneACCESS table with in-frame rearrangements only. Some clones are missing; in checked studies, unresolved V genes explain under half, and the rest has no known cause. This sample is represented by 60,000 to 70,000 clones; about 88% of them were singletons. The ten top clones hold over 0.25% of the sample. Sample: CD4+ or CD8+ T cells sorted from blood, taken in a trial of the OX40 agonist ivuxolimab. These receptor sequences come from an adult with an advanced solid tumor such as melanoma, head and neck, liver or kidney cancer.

CDR3 sequence: CASSYSTGAGNTIYF. The DNA for the CDR3 is TGTGCCAGCAGTTACTCGACAGGGGCTGGAAACACCATATATTTT. V gene TRBV6-5 combines with J gene TRBJ1-3; 8 bases map to TRBD1. The CDR3 runs to 15 residues. Germline V lookup: CDR1 MNHEY, CDR2 SVGAGI. Losses at the gene ends were 0 bases for V and 2 bases for J; bases not matched to a gene: 0.

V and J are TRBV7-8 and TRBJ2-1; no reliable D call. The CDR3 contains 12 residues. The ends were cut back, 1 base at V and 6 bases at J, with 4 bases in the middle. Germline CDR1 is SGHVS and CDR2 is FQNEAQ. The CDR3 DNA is TGTGCCAGCAGCTTAGTAGGCAATGAGCAGTTCTTC. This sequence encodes CASSLVGNEQFF.

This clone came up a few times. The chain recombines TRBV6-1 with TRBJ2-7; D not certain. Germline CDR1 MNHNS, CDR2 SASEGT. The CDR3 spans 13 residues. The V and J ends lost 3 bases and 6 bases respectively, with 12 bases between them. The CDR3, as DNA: TGTGCCAGCAGTGATTGGCCCTTCCCCGAGCAGTACTTC. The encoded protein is CASSDWPFPEQYF.

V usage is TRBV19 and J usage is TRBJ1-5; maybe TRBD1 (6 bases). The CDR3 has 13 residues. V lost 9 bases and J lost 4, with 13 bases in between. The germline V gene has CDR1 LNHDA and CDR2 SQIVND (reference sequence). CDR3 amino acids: CASRGRTNQPQHF. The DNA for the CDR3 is TGTGCCAGCCGGGGGCGAACGAATCAGCCCCAGCATTTT.

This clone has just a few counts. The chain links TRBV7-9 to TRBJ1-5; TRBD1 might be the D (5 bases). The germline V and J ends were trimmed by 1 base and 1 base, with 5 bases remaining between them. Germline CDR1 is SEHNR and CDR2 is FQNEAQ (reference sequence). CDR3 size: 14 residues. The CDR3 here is CASSLGQSNQPQHF. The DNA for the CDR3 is TGTGCCAGCAGCTTAGGACAGAGCAATCAGCCCCAGCATTTT.

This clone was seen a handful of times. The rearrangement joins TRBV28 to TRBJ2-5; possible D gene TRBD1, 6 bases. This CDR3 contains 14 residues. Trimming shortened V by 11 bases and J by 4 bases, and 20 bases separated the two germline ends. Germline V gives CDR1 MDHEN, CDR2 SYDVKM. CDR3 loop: CAESGQPDPETQYF. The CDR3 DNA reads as TGTGCCGAGAGTGGACAGCCTGACCCAGAGACCCAGTACTTC.

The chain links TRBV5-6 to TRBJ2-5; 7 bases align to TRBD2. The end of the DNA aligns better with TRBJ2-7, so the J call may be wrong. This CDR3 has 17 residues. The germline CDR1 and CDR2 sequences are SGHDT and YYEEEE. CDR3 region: CASSVLQTGTIQYEQYF. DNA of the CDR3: TGTGCCAGCAGCGTCCTACAAACCGGGACTATACAATACGAGCAGTACTTC.

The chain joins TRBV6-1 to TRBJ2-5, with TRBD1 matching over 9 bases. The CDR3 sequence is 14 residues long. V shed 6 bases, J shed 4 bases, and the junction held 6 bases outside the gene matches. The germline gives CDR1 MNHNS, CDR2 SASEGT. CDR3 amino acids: CASRTQGARETQYF. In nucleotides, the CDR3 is TGTGCCAGCAGGACACAGGGGGCCCGAGAGACCCAGTACTTC.

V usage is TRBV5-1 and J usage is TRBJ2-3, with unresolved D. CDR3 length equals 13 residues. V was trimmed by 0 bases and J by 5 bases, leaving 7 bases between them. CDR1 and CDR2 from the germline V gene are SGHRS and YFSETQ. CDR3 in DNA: TGCGCCAGCAGCTTGGCCATCCTAGATACGCAGTATTTT. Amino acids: CASSLAILDTQYF.

The CDR3 DNA reads TGTGCCAGCAGAAGGACTGGGACCTACGAGCAGTACTTC. Translated, it gives CASRRTGTYEQYF. The V and J genes are TRBV27 and TRBJ2-7; D might be TRBD2 (5 bases). Germline CDR1 is MNHEY and CDR2 is SMNVEV (reference sequence). The CDR3 is made up of 13 amino acids. Between the trimmed V and J ends, which lost 6 bases and 2 bases, there was a span of 11 bases.

CDR3 bases: TGCGCCAGCAGTGAGTCGTTGAAGATCGAAGCTTTCTTT. This encodes CASSESLKIEAFF. V usage is TRBV10-1 and J usage is TRBJ1-1; no clear D. V lost 0 bases to trimming and J lost 8 bases, with 10 bases between them. Germline loops: CDR1 WNHNN, CDR2 SYGVQD (reference sequence). The CDR3 contains 13 residues.

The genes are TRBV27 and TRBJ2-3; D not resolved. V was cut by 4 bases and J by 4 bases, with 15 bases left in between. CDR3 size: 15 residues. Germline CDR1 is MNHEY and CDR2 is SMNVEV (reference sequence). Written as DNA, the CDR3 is TGTGCCAGCAGTTCCCCGCCCCCATTATCAGATACGCAGTATTTT. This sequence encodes CASSSPPPLSDTQYF.

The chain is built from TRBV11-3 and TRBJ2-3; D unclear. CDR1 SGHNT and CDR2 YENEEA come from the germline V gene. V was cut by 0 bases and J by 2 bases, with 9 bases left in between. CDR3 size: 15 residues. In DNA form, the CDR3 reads TGTGCCAGCAGCTTAGATCCCACAGTCACAGATACGCAGTATTTT. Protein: CASSLDPTVTDTQYF.

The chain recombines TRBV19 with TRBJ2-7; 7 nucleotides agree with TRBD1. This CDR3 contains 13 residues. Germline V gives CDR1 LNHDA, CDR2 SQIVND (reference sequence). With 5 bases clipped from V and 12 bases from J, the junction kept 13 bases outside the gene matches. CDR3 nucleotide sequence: TGTGCCAGTAGTTCCAGGGACAGACCATCTCGGTACTTC. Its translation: CASSSRDRPSRYF.

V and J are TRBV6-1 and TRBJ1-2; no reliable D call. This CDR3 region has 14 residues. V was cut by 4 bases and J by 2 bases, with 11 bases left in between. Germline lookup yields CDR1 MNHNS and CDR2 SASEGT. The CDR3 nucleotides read TGTGCCAGCAGTGCAGTCCGAACGAACTATGGCTACACCTTC. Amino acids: CASSAVRTNYGYTF.

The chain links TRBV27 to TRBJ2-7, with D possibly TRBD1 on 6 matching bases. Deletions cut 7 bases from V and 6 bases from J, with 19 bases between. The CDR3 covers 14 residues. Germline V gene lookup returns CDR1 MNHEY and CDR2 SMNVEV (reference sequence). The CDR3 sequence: CASTPQGSSGEQYF. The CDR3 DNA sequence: TGTGCCAGCACCCCACAGGGTTCCTCGGGCGAGCAGTACTTC.

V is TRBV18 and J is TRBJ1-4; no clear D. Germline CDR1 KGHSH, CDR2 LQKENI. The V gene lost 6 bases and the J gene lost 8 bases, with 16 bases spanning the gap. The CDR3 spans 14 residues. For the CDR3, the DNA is TGTGCCAGCTCCCCCATCGGAGCCACGGAAAAACTGTTTTTT. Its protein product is CASSPIGATEKLFF. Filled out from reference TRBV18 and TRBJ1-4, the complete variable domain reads NAGVMQNPRHLVRRRGQEARLRCSPMKGHSHVYWYRQLPEEGLKFMVYLQKENIIDESGMPKERFSAEFPKEGPSILRIQQVVRGDSAAYFCASSPIGATEKLFFGSGTQLSVL.

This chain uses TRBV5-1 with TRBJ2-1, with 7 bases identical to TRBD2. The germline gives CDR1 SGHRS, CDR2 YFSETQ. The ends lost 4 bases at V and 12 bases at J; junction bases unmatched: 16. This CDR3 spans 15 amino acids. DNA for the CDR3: TGCGCCAGCAGCACAGACTACCCTAGCGGAGGGGTGCAGTTCTTC. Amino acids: CASSTDYPSGGVQFF.

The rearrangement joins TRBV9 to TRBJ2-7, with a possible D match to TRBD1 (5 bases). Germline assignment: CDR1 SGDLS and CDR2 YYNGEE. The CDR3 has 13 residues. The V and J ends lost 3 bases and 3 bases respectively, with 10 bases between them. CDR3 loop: CASSATGRYEQYF. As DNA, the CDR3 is TGTGCCAGCAGCGCCACAGGACGCTACGAGCAGTACTTC. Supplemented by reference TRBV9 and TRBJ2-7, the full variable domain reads DSGVTQTPKHLITATGQRVTLRCSPRSGDLSVYWYQQSLDQGLQFLIQYYNGEERAKGNILERFSAQQFPDLHSELNLSSLELGDSALYFCASSATGRYEQYFGPGTRLTVT.

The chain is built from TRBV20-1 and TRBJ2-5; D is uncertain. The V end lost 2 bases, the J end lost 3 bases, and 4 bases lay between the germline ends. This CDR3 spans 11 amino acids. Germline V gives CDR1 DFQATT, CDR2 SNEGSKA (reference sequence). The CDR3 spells CSARREETQYF. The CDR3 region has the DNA TGCAGTGCTAGACGGGAAGAGACCCAGTACTTC.

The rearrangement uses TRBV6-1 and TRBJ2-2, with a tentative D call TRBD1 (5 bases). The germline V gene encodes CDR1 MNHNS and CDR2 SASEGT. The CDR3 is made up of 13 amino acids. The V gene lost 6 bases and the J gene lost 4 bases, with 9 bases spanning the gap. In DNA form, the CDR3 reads TGTGCCAGCAGGGGGCGCAGCACCGGGGAGCTGTTTTTT. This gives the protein CASRGRSTGELFF.

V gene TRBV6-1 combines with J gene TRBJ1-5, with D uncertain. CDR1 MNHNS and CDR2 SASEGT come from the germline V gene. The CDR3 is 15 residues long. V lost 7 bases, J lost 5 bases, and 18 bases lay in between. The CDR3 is CASTEGQASYQPQHF. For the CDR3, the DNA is TGTGCCAGCACCGAAGGGCAGGCAAGCTATCAGCCCCAGCATTTT.

CDR3 DNA: TGTGCCAGCTCACAAACCGGGCTCAATCAGCCCCAGCATTTT. This encodes CASSQTGLNQPQHF. The rearrangement joins TRBV18 to TRBJ1-5; no clear D. CDR1 is KGHSH, CDR2 LQKENI, per germline. The CDR3 sequence is 14 residues long. The V end lost 4 bases, the J end lost 3 bases, and 10 bases lay between the germline ends. The full variable domain, its missing parts supplied by reference TRBV18 and TRBJ1-5, is NAGVMQNPRHLVRRRGQEARLRCSPMKGHSHVYWYRQLPEEGLKFMVYLQKENIIDESGMPKERFSAEFPKEGPSILRIQQVVRGDSAAYFCASSQTGLNQPQHFGDGTRLSIL.

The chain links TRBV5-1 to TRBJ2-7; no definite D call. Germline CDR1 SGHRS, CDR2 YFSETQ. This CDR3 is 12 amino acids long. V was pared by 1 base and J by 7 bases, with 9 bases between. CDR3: CASSLPEGEQYF. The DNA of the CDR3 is TGCGCCAGCAGCTTGCCTGAAGGGGAGCAGTACTTC.

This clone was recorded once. The CDR3 region is CASTRTGGSEKLFF. CDR3 sequence (DNA): TGCGCCAGCACGCGGACAGGGGGGAGTGAAAAACTGTTTTTT. V is TRBV5-1 and J is TRBJ1-4; 10 nucleotides agree with TRBD1. V trimming: 6 bases; J trimming: 7 bases; junction bases outside the gene matches: 6. The CDR3 consists of 14 residues. The germline gives CDR1 SGHRS, CDR2 YFSETQ.

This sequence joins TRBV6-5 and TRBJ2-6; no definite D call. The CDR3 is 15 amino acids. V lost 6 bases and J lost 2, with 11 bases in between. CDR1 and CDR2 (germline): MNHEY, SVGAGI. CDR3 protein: CASSSSSAGANVLTF. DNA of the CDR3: TGTGCCAGCAGCTCGAGTTCGGCTGGGGCCAACGTCCTGACTTTC.

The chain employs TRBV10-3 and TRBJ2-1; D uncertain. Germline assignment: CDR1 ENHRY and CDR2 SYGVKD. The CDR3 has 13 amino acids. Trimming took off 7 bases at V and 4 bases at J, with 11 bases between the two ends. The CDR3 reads CAITIGRYNEQFF. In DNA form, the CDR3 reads TGTGCCATCACCATAGGACGTTACAATGAGCAGTTCTTC.

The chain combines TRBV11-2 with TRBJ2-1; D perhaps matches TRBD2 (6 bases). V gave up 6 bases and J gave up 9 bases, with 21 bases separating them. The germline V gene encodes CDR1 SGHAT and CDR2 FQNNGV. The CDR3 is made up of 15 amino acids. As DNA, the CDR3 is TGTGCCAGCAGACCCAGCCCTTTCACCGGGGGTGAGCAGTTCTTC. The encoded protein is CASRPSPFTGGEQFF.

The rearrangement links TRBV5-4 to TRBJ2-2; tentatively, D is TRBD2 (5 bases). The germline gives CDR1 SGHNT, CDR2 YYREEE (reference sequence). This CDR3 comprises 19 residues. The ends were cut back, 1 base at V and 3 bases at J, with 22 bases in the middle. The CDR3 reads CASSLISPLWEKDTGELFF. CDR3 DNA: TGTGCCAGCAGCTTGATTTCACCGTTGTGGGAGAAAGACACCGGGGAGCTGTTTTTT.

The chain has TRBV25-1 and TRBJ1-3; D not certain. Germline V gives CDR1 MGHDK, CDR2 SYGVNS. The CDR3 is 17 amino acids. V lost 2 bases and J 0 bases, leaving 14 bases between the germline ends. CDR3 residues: CASSEGKVPSSGNTIYF. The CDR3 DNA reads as TGTGCCAGCAGTGAAGGGAAGGTACCATCCTCTGGAAACACCATATATTTT.